The 28 T cell receptor beta chains in this list originate from one sample, sequenced in a study of response to subunit inactivated influenza vaccine. MiXCR, applied by TCRdb to the RT-PCR reads, yields one record per CDR3 protein. The data contain 610,000 or so distinct CDR3 sequences, 12% to 15% of them singletons. Sequenced material: PBMCs from blood, taken roughly 12 days after vaccination. Source of these receptors: a man aged 50 or older who received an inactivated influenza vaccine.

The chain combines TRBV23-1 with TRBJ2-2, with TRBD1 identical over 10 bases. TRBV23-1 belongs to the ORF category, with a function that is uncertain. Trimming cost V 0 bases and J 2 bases; bases outside gene matches: 18. The CDR3 is 22 residues long. CDR3: CASSQSTGIRDRGKENTGELFF. CDR3 nucleotides: TGCGCCAGCAGTCAATCTACTGGGATTCGGGACAGGGGCAAAGAAAACACCGGGGAGCTGTTTTTT.

This clonotype was observed a handful of times. This chain joins TRBV5-5 and TRBJ2-5, with 10 nucleotides matching TRBD1. Germline V gene data show CDR1 as SGHKS and CDR2 as YYEKEE (reference sequence). With 4 bases clipped from V and 2 bases from J, the junction kept 5 bases outside the gene matches. The CDR3 runs 15 residues. CDR3 sequence: CASSTEDRGQETQYF. In nucleotides, the CDR3 is TGTGCCAGCAGCACCGAGGACAGGGGGCAAGAGACCCAGTACTTC.

The chain uses TRBV2 and TRBJ2-7, with D unclear. The germline gives CDR1 SNHLY, CDR2 FYNNEI. The CDR3 loop spans 12 amino acids. Trimming removed 0 bases from V and 2 bases from J, with 2 bases in between. CDR3 residues: CASSEAAYEQYF. As DNA, the CDR3 is TGTGCCAGCAGTGAAGCCGCCTACGAGCAGTACTTC.

The genes are TRBV7-2 and TRBJ2-6; unclear D gene. This CDR3 contains 15 residues. The V end lost 2 bases, the J end lost 0 bases, and 5 bases lay between the germline ends. CDR1 is SGHTA and CDR2 is FQGNSA in the germline V gene. In DNA, the CDR3 is TGTGCCAGCAGCTTACATCCCTCTGGGGCCAACGTCCTGACTTTC. Its protein product is CASSLHPSGANVLTF.

This clonotype was observed at least ten times. The CDR3 DNA reads TGCAGTGCTAGAGATAGAGGGCACACCGGGGAGCTGTTTTTT. Residues: CSARDRGHTGELFF. The V gene is TRBV20-1, the J gene TRBJ2-2, with D maybe TRBD2 (5 bases). The CDR3 length is 14 residues. The germline CDR1 and CDR2 sequences are DFQATT and SNEGSKA (reference sequence). V lost 0 bases and J lost 3, with 8 bases in between.

This clonotype was seen more than once but under ten times. The chain joins TRBV5-1 to TRBJ2-1; 12 bases align to TRBD2. With V trimmed by 2 bases and J by 6 bases, 6 bases remained unmatched. There are 16 residues in the CDR3. Germline CDR1 reads SGHRS; CDR2 reads YFSETQ. Here the CDR3 reads CASSLLLAGGGNEQFF. CDR3 bases: TGCGCCAGCAGCTTACTACTAGCGGGAGGTGGCAATGAGCAGTTCTTC.

This clonotype appeared a few times. This chain uses TRBV19 with TRBJ2-1; D uncertain. CDR3 length: 14 amino acids. The germline V gene has CDR1 LNHDA and CDR2 SQIVND (reference sequence). Trimming took off 3 bases at V and 9 bases at J, with 15 bases between the two ends. The CDR3 DNA sequence: TGTGCCAGTAGTATCGGCCCTGTTTTGGGTGAGCAGTTCTTC. Amino acids: CASSIGPVLGEQFF. Full variable domain (outside the CDR3, taken from reference TRBV19 and TRBJ2-1): DGGITQSPKYLFRKEGQNVTLSCEQNLNHDAMYWYRQDPGQGLRLIYYSQIVNDFQKGDIAEGYSVSREKKESFPLTVTSAQKNPTAFYLCASSIGPVLGEQFFGPGTRLTVL.

This sequence joins TRBV3-1 and TRBJ1-2; D remains ambiguous. Germline values: CDR1 LGHDT, CDR2 YNNKEL (reference sequence). The CDR3 is 11 residues long. V was trimmed by 0 bases and J by 8 bases, leaving 4 bases between them. The CDR3 DNA sequence: TGTGCCAGCAGCCAAGATGTGGGCTACACCTTC. Protein product: CASSQDVGYTF.

The gene calls are TRBV2 and TRBJ2-5, with TRBD1 matching 10 bases. This CDR3 contains 14 residues. V shed 5 bases, J shed 4 bases, and the junction held 4 bases outside the gene matches. From germline, CDR1 is SNHLY and CDR2 FYNNEI. CDR3 region: CASSPDRGPETQYF. Here the CDR3 DNA reads TGTGCCAGCAGTCCAGACAGGGGGCCAGAGACCCAGTACTTC.

Ten or more counts support this clonotype. The chain joins TRBV18 to TRBJ1-5; D gene unclear. The CDR3 totals 14 residues. The germline V gene has CDR1 KGHSH and CDR2 LQKENI. V was pared by 2 bases and J by 5 bases, with 10 bases between. CDR3 nucleotides: TGTGCCAGCTCACCATTTGTGGGCGATCAGCCCCAGCATTTT. Amino acids: CASSPFVGDQPQHF.

In this sample, this clonotype turned up a few times. This rearrangement joins TRBV20-1 to TRBJ1-6; TRBD1 is a possible D gene (5 bases). V lost 5 bases and J 7 bases, leaving 12 bases between the germline ends. Germline V gene lookup returns CDR1 DFQATT and CDR2 SNEGSKA (reference sequence). The CDR3 has 13 amino acids. The CDR3 reads CSAAQGWNSPLHF. In DNA, the CDR3 is TGCAGTGCTGCTCAGGGTTGGAATTCACCCCTCCACTTT.

This clonotype came up a few times. The V call is TRBV20-1, the J call TRBJ2-7; D is perhaps TRBD1 or TRBD2 (5 bases each). Looked up from germline, CDR1 is DFQATT and CDR2 is SNEGSKA (reference sequence). The CDR3 extends over 11 amino acids. DNA for the CDR3: TGCACCCTCCGGGACGCGGACGAGCAGTACTTC. Its protein is CTLRDADEQYF.

The rearrangement links TRBV5-1 to TRBJ2-6; D perhaps matches TRBD1 (6 bases). V was cut by 0 bases and J by 1 base, with 11 bases left in between. Germline CDR1 reads SGHRS; CDR2 reads YFSETQ. The CDR3 runs to 17 residues. CDR3 amino acids: CASSLGFTGSGANVLTF. The CDR3 coding sequence is TGCGCCAGCAGCTTGGGGTTCACAGGGTCTGGGGCCAACGTCCTGACTTTC.

The chain links TRBV7-2 to TRBJ2-7; 7 nucleotides agree with TRBD1. Germline lookup yields CDR1 SGHTA and CDR2 FQGNSA. The ends lost 5 bases at V and 2 bases at J; junction bases unmatched: 9. This CDR3 contains 15 residues. CDR3 in DNA: TGTGCCAGCAGCATAAGGACAGGAGATACCTACGAGCAGTACTTC. This translates into CASSIRTGDTYEQYF.

This sequence joins TRBV6-1 and TRBJ2-7; no clear D. CDR1 and CDR2 from the germline V gene are MNHNS and SASEGT. Trimming shortened V by 4 bases and J by 0 bases, and 10 bases separated the two germline ends. This CDR3 comprises 14 residues. The CDR3 region is CASSARFSSYEQYF. CDR3 DNA sequence: TGTGCCAGCAGTGCCCGCTTCAGCTCCTACGAGCAGTACTTC.

This clonotype has more than one count but fewer than ten. The J gene is TRBJ2-1, the V gene TRBV5-1; 8 nucleotides agree with TRBD1. The CDR3 contains 21 residues. CDR1 and CDR2 (germline): SGHRS, YFSETQ. Trimming removed 2 bases from V and 8 bases from J; junction bases left unmatched: 27. In DNA form, the CDR3 reads TGCGCCAGCAGCTTTGAAATGACAGGGGATTTAGCTGGTGAACCGGTCGATGAGCAGTTCTTC. Protein: CASSFEMTGDLAGEPVDEQFF.

This clonotype was seen a few times. The rearrangement links TRBV12-3 or TRBV12-4 to TRBJ2-1, with 9 nucleotides matching TRBD1. V lost 5 bases, J lost 11 bases, and 7 bases stayed unmatched. This CDR3 has 13 amino acids. The CDR3 region has the DNA TGTGCCAGCAGTCCCGGGACAGGGTCTCAGCAGTTCTTC. Protein sequence: CASSPGTGSQQFF.

The J gene is TRBJ2-7, the V gene TRBV7-9, with 8 bases identical to TRBD2. The CDR3 is made up of 15 amino acids. The germline V gene encodes CDR1 SEHNR and CDR2 FQNEAQ (reference sequence). V shed 6 bases and J 2 bases; nucleotides not matched to a gene: 9. In DNA form, the CDR3 reads TGTGCCAGCAGTGGTGGACTAGCTGAGACCTACGAGCAGTACTTC. It encodes CASSGGLAETYEQYF.

CDR3 loop: CASSQGLALVGELFF. As DNA, the CDR3 is TGCGCCAGCAGCCAGGGACTAGCCCTGGTCGGGGAGCTGTTTTTT. The V and J genes are TRBV4-3 and TRBJ2-2; 9 bases match TRBD2. CDR3 length: 15 amino acids. Germline V lookup: CDR1 LGHNA, CDR2 YSLEER. V lost 3 bases, J lost 7 bases, and 6 bases stayed unmatched.

About this clonotype itself: This may arise from a read error, as a much more abundant clone is one base away. The chain uses TRBV12-3 or TRBV12-4 and TRBJ2-1, with 14 bases fitting TRBD2. After removal of 7 bases from V and 7 bases from J, the junction contained 6 bases not matched to a gene. CDR3 length equals 15 residues. The CDR3 DNA is TGTGCCAGCAATTTGGGACTAGCGGGAGTGAATGAGCAGTTCTTC. Translation gives CASNLGLAGVNEQFF.

The rearrangement uses TRBV19 and TRBJ2-3; 14 bases are shared with TRBD2. CDR1 and CDR2 (germline): LNHDA, SQIVND (reference sequence). J was trimmed by 1 base and V by 4 bases; bases with no gene match: 1. CDR3 size: 16 residues. The CDR3 region is CASSTTSGRGTDTQYF. The CDR3 DNA reads as TGTGCCAGTAGTACGACTAGCGGGAGGGGCACAGATACGCAGTATTTT.

The chain carries TRBV10-3 and TRBJ2-7; 13 nucleotides align to TRBD2. The CDR3 sequence is 14 residues long. The V and J ends lost 6 bases and 7 bases, in that order; junction bases with no gene match: 6. Germline V gives CDR1 ENHRY, CDR2 SYGVKD. The DNA of the CDR3 is TGTGCCATCAGGGGACTAGCGGGAATGGGAGAGCAGTACTTC. Translating gives CAIRGLAGMGEQYF.

This clonotype came up many times. This sequence joins TRBV2 and TRBJ2-7; D uncertain. Germline CDR1 and CDR2: SNHLY and FYNNEI. Trimming shortened V by 6 bases and J by 7 bases, and 10 bases separated the two germline ends. The CDR3 is 11 residues long. The CDR3 here is CASSFEKEQYF. In nucleotides, the CDR3 is TGTGCCAGCAGCTTCGAGAAGGAGCAGTACTTC.

This clonotype was seen only a few times. The rearrangement uses TRBV7-9 and TRBJ2-7; D might be TRBD1 (5 bases). Germline lookup yields CDR1 SEHNR and CDR2 FQNEAQ (reference sequence). The CDR3 is 15 residues long. Trimming took off 5 bases at V and 0 bases at J, with 14 bases between the two ends. CDR3 amino acids: CASSPGHLSSYEQYF. CDR3 nucleotide sequence: TGTGCCAGCAGCCCTGGACATCTCTCCTCCTACGAGCAGTACTTC.

This clonotype was seen only a few times. V and J are TRBV7-9 and TRBJ2-3; D may be TRBD1 (5 bases). V dropped 5 bases and J dropped 6 bases, with 12 bases sitting between them. This CDR3 is built from 13 residues. From germline, CDR1 is SEHNR and CDR2 FQNEAQ (reference sequence). CDR3 DNA sequence: TGTGCCAGCAGCACAGGATTGTCCGATACGCAGTATTTT. This codes for CASSTGLSDTQYF. Full variable domain (missing parts from reference TRBV7-9 and TRBJ2-3): DTGVSQNPRHKITKRGQNVTFRCDPISEHNRLYWYRQTLGQGPEFLTYFQNEAQLEKSRLLSDRFSAERPKGSFSTLEIQRTEQGDSAMYLCASSTGLSDTQYFGPGTRLTVL.

This clonotype appeared a few times. This chain links TRBV12-3 or TRBV12-4 with TRBJ2-3, with TRBD1 matching 8 bases. Trimming removed 6 bases from V and 6 bases from J; junction bases left unmatched: 8. The CDR3 covers 14 residues. CDR3 amino acids: CASSHRDRRDTQYF. The CDR3, as DNA: TGTGCCAGCAGCCACCGGGACAGGAGGGATACGCAGTATTTT.

This clonotype was picked up a small number of times. The genes are TRBV12-3 or TRBV12-4 and TRBJ2-1; 7 positions match TRBD2. The CDR3 loop spans 14 amino acids. Trimming removed 5 bases from V and 6 bases from J; junction bases left unmatched: 7. The CDR3 DNA follows: TGTGCCAGCAGTCACGGACTAGTTGCCAATGAGCAGTTCTTC. This gives the protein CASSHGLVANEQFF.

This clonotype was counted ten times or more. The chain has TRBV12-3 or TRBV12-4 and TRBJ1-1, with 7 positions matching TRBD1. The CDR3 sequence is 16 residues long. The ends lost 4 bases at V and 4 bases at J; junction bases unmatched: 12. CDR3 bases: TGTGCCAGCAGTTCGGCCAGGGGGGGAGTTGGCACTGAAGCTTTCTTT. It yields the protein CASSSARGGVGTEAFF.